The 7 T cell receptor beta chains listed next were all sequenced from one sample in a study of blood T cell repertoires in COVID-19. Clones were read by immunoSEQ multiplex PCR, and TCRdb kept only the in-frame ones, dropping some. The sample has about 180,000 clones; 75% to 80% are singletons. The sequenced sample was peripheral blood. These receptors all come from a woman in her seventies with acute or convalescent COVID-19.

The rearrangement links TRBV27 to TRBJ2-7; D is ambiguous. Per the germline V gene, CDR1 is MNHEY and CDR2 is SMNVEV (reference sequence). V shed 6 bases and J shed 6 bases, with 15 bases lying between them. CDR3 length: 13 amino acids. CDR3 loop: CASSLNSPREQYF. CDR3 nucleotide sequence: TGTGCCAGCAGCCTTAACTCCCCTCGCGAGCAGTACTTC.

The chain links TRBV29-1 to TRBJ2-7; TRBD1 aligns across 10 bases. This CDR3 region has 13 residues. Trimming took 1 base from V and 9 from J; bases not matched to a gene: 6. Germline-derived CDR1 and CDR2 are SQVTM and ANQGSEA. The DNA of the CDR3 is TGCAGCGTTGAAGGGACAGGGGGGTCATCGCAGTACTTC. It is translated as CSVEGTGGSSQYF.

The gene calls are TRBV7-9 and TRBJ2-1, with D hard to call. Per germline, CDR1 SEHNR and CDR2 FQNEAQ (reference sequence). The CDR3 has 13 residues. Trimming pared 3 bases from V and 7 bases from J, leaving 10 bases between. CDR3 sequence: CASSLGAGNEQFF. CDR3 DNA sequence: TGTGCCAGCAGCTTGGGTGCAGGTAATGAGCAGTTCTTC.

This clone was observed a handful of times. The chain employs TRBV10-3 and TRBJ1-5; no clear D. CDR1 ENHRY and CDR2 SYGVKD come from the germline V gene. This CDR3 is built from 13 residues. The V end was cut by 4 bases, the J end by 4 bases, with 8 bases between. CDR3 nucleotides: TGTGCCATCAGTGTCACAGAGAATCAGCCCCAGCATTTT. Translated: CAISVTENQPQHF.

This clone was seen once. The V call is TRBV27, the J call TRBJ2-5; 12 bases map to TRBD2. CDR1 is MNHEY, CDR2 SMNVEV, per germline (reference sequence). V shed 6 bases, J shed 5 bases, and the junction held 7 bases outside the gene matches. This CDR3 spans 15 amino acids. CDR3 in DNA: TGTGCCAGCAGGCAGAGACTAGCGGGAGTGGAGACCCAGTACTTC. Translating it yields CASRQRLAGVETQYF.

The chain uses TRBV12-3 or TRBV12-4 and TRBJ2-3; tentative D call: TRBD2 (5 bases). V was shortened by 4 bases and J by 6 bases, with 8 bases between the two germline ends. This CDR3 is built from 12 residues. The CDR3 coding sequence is TGTGCCAGCAGTTCCCCGGGGGATACGCAGTATTTT. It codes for CASSSPGDTQYF.

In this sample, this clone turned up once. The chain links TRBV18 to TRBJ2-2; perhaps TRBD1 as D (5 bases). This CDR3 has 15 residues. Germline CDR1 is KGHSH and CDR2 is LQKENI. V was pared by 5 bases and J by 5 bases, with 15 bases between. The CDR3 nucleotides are TGTGCCAGCTCATTAGTTCCCCAGGGAACCGGGGAGCTGTTTTTT. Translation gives CASSLVPQGTGELFF.